The present T cell receptor (beta chain) was sequenced within a study of HIV-infected patients and healthy controls (dated by TCRdb to the mid-2010s). A note on the overall study: Whether deep TCR repertoire sequencing of small blood samples from HIV patients could capture immune perturbation and reconstitution was tested in the study.

Paper-wide results and their limitations: Processing included only sixteen HIV-infected individuals, and this was regarded by the authors as a major limit on how widely the findings apply. The study cohorts differed slightly in age and sex profile, but those differences did not account for the observed differences in diversity. In the study, no determination of donor HLA types was made. MAIT cell alpha-chain CDR3s were found at high frequency in healthy controls but were severely depleted in HIV+ repertoires. In the samples, alpha-beta chain pairing was left undetermined. Healthy control repertoires showed roughly threefold more distinct CDR3s and higher Shannon diversity than untreated HIV+ repertoires. In HIV-infected patients, the apparent post-therapy recovery of the Gini index was not replicated in size-matched repertoire data. Eight alpha and eight beta V genes showed significantly different mean usage between HIV-infected patients and controls. Oligoclonality may be reflected in the significantly higher mean Gini indices of HIV-infected repertoires compared with controls. Both the Jaccard index and the count of highly shared sequences showed that healthy controls shared more CDR3s between individuals than HIV+ patients did. Unequal numbers of distinct sequences between patients and controls complicated comparisons, and size-matching overweighted rare events from HIV-infected data. Most CMV-associated CDR3s became more frequent during therapy, although their change was not significant, whereas HIV-associated CDR3s showed a significant decrease in frequency. Sequencing depth was restricted by the use of whole blood, which also prevented the dynamics of distinct T-cell subpopulations from being separated.

This clonotype was counted at least ten times. This clone's antigen is unknown. There are no base qualities to consult, and no much larger clone falls within one base. Whole blood was used without cell fractionation, so all unsorted peripheral T cells were reflected in the repertoire. As controls, more than 8 uninfected healthy donors were sampled, and several of those donors gave samples twice, 2 to 3 months apart. For RNA extraction, an approximately 2.5 ml sample of peripheral blood was drawn into Tempus tubes. The TURBO-DNase kit was used to remove leftover genomic DNA, and GLOBINclear was used to deplete globin mRNA. Approximately 0.5 ug RNA was reverse transcribed with SuperScript III using primers against the alpha and beta constant regions. Separate alpha and beta chain libraries were generated by chain-specific third strand synthesis with multiplexing indices. The protocol used a single primer pair to amplify all rearrangements within a chain, which avoided primer bias, and attached molecular barcodes to each cDNA molecule. Purified cDNA was ligated with T4 RNA Ligase 1 onto a 5' RACE adapter bearing a random hexamer and the SP2 sequencing primer site. The authors primed second strand synthesis from the SP2 site with Phusion polymerase and used slow temperature ramps to favor optimal annealing. Each molecule's 12-nucleotide barcode consisted of two random hexamer sequences, both added before amplification and joined together. A short first PCR added P5 and P7 adapter elements plus a second index, followed by a roughly 24-cycle amplification PCR with P5s and P7 primers. In total the libraries went through roughly 27 PCR cycles, after which the libraries were quantified on a Qubit, sized on a Bioanalyzer, and diluted to around 4 nM. The normalized libraries were sequenced on an Illumina MiSeq using 2 x 250 paired-end kits. Reverse transcription reactions underwent purification over MinElute columns, with elution into 9.5 to 10 ul Tris-Cl. Adapter ligations ran for roughly 25 hours at 16 degrees C and were afterwards cleaned with AMPure XP beads at a 1:1 ratio. Under the source paper's analysis protocol: A modified Decombinator processed the demultiplexed FASTQ files and output V, J, insert and barcode information. Sequences that shared a barcode but differed from the dominant sequence were treated as errors and discarded, and barcodes were clustered at Levenshtein distance 3 and counted to estimate the original cDNA molecules. The R packages ineq, vegan, igraph and RCytoscape were used for downstream analyses, together with IMGT nomenclature and CDR3 definitions. V gene usage was calculated across distinct sequences, with every TCR tallied a single time to avoid skew from clonal expansion. Unique CDR3 amino acid sequences within a donor were connected in similarity networks whenever two sequences differed by a single Levenshtein edit. The authors compiled published HIV-specific CDR3s (roughly 100 alpha, some 710 beta) and CMV-specific CDR3s (approximately 13 alpha, roughly 250 beta) and searched for them in the repertoires. It was shown by random subsampling to size-matched repertoires that the decreased diversity of patients was not caused by their lower sequence numbers. TCRdb ran its own pipeline on the public reads, namely fastp trimming at Q25 and MiXCR clone calling, and kept in-frame beta chains. Every CDR3 protein is listed once, alongside the most common genes and DNA of its rows. TCRdb's processing, not the study's, gives the V and J calls here. The sample has 10,000 or so distinct CDR3 sequences on record, 7.5% to 9% of them singletons. The top ten hold around 3.2% of the sample.

According to the germline V gene, CDR1 reads MNHNS and CDR2 reads SASEGT. The CDR3 goes from the cysteine to the phenylalanine over 15 residues. Solely the CDR3 DNA is kept, with 45 bases framed from the first base. V loses 8 bases, J loses 0 bases, and the germline ends lie 16 bases apart. Source material: blood. The source is an adult in good health. The chain is made from TRBV6-1 and TRBJ1-1; no confident D gene assignment can be made. The CDR3 reads as follows: CASAARVLMNTEAFF. The bases read TGTGCCAGCGCTGCGAGGGTACTGATGAACACTGAAGCTTTCTTT.